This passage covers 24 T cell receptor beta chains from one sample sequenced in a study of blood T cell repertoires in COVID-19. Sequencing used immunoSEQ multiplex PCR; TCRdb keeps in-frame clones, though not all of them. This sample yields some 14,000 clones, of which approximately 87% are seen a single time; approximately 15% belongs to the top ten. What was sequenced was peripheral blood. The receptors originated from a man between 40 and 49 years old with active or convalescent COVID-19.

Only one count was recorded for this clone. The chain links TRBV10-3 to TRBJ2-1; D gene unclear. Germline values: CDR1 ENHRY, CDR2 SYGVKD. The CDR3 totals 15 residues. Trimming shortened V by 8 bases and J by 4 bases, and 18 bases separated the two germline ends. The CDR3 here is CAILDAATDYNEQFF. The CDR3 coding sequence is TGTGCCATCCTTGACGCGGCAACTGATTACAATGAGCAGTTCTTC.

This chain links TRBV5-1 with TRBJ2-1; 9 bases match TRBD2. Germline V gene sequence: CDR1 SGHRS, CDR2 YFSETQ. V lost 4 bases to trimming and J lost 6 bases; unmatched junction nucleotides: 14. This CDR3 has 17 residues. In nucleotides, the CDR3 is TGCGCCAGCAGCCGGCGGTCGCTAGCGGGGCGCCTCAATGAGCAGTTCTTC. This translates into CASSRRSLAGRLNEQFF.

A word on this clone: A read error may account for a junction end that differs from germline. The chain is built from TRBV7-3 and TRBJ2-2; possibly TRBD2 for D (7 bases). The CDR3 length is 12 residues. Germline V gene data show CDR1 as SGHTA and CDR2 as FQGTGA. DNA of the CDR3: TGTGCCAGCAGCAAAGGGGGGGACTCCCTACTTTTT. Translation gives CASSKGGDSLLF.

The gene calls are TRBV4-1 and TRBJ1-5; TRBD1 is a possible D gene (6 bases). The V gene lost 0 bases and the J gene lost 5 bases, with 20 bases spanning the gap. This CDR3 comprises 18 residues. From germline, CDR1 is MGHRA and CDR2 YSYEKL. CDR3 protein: CASSQDASMGATYQPQHF. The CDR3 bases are TGCGCCAGCAGCCAAGATGCGTCGATGGGGGCGACCTATCAGCCCCAGCATTTT.

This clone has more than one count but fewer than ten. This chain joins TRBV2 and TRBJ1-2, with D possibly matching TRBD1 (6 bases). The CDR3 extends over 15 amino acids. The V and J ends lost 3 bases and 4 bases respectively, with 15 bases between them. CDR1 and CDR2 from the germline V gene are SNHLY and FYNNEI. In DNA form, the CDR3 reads TGTGCCAGCAGTGAGGGCCAGGGGTGGGCCTATGGCTACACCTTC. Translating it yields CASSEGQGWAYGYTF.

CDR3 sequence (DNA): TGTGCCAGCAGCTTGAAGGGTGGGACAGGCCTAAATGAAAAACTGTTTTTT. Encoded protein: CASSLKGGTGLNEKLFF. The V call is TRBV5-4, the J call TRBJ1-4, with TRBD1 identical over 8 bases. The CDR3 has 17 residues. Germline assignment: CDR1 SGHNT and CDR2 YYREEE (reference sequence). V lost 1 base to trimming and J lost 5 bases; unmatched junction nucleotides: 10.

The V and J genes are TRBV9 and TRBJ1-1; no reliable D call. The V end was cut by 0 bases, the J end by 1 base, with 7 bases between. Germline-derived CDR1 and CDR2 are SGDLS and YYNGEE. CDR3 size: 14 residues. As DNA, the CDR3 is TGTGCCAGCAGCGTAGCTCAGTCGAACACTGAAGCTTTCTTT. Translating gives CASSVAQSNTEAFF.

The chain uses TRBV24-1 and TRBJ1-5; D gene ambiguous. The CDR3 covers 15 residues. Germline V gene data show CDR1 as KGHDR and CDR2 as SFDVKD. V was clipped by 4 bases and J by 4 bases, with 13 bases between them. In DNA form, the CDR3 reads TGTGCCACCAGTGACTCCCGGCGGGAAAATCAGCCCCAGCATTTT. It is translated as CATSDSRRENQPQHF.

In DNA form, the CDR3 reads TGTGCCAGCAGCGTTACTAGCGGGGGAAGCACAGATACGCAGTATTTT. As protein: CASSVTSGGSTDTQYF. This chain links TRBV3-1 (or the pseudogene TRBV3-2) with TRBJ2-3, with 11 positions matching TRBD2. The J segment lost 0 bases and the V segment lost 5 bases, leaving 4 bases of the junction unmatched. This CDR3 spans 16 amino acids. Germline V lookup: CDR1 LGHDT, CDR2 YNNKEL (reference sequence).

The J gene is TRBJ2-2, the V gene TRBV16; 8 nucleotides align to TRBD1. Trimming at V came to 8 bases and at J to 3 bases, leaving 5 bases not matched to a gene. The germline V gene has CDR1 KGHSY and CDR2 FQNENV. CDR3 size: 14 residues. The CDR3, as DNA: TGTGCCAGCGGGACGACAGGGGACACCGGGGAGCTGTTTTTT. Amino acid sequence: CASGTTGDTGELFF. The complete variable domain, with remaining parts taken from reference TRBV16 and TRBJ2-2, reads GEEVAQTPKHLVRGEGQKAKLYCAPIKGHSYVFWYQQVLKNEFKFLISFQNENVFDETGMPKERFSAKCLPNSPCSLEIQATKLEDSAVYFCASGTTGDTGELFFGEGSRLTVL.

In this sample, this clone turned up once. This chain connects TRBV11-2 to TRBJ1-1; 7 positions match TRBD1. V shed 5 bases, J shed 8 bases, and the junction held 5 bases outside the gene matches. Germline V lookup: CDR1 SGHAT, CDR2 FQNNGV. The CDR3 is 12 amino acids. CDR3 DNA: TGTGCCAGCAGCCAGCAACAGGGGGAAGCTTTCTTT. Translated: CASSQQQGEAFF.

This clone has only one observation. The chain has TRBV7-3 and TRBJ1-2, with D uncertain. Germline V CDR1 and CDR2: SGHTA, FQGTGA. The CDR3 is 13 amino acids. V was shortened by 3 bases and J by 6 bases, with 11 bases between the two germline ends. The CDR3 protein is CASSFGQEDGYTF. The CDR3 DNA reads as TGTGCCAGCAGCTTTGGGCAGGAAGATGGCTACACCTTC.

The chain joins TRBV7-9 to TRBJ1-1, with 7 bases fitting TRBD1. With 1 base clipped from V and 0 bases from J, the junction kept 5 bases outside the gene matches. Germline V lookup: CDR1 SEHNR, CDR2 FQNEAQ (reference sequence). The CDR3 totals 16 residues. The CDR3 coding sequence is TGTGCCAGCAGCTTAGGGACAGGAAGGATGAACACTGAAGCTTTCTTT. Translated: CASSLGTGRMNTEAFF.

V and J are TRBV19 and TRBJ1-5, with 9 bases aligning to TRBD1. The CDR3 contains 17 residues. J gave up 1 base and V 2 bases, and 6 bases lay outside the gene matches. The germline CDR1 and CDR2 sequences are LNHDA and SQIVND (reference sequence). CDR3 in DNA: TGTGCCAGTAGTATAAGGCACAGGGGGCTAAGCAATCAGCCCCAGCATTTT. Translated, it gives CASSIRHRGLSNQPQHF.

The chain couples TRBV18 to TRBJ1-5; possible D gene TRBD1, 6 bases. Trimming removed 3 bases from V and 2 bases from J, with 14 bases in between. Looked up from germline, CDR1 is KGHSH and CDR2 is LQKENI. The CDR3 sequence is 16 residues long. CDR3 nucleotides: TGTGCCAGCTCACCCCCCGGGGGGGCGGGCAATCAGCCCCAGCATTTT. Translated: CASSPPGGAGNQPQHF. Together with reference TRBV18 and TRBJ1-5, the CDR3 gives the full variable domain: NAGVMQNPRHLVRRRGQEARLRCSPMKGHSHVYWYRQLPEEGLKFMVYLQKENIIDESGMPKERFSAEFPKEGPSILRIQQVVRGDSAAYFCASSPPGGAGNQPQHFGDGTRLSIL.

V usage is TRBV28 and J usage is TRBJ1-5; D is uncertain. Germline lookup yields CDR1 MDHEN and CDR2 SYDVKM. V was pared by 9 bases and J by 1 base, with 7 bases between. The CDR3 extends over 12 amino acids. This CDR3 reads CASRRSNQPQHF. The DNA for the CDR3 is TGTGCCAGTCGGCGGAGCAATCAGCCCCAGCATTTT.

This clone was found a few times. For the CDR3, the DNA is TGTGCCAGGCCGGGACAGGGTCGGCACGAGCAGTACTTC. Protein product: CARPGQGRHEQYF. The J gene is TRBJ2-7, the V gene TRBV19, with 9 bases that match TRBD1. The CDR3 length is 13 residues. J was trimmed by 5 bases and V by 9 bases; bases with no gene match: 8. Germline loops: CDR1 LNHDA, CDR2 SQIVND (reference sequence). Full variable domain (outside the CDR3, taken from reference TRBV19 and TRBJ2-7): DGGITQSPKYLFRKEGQNVTLSCEQNLNHDAMYWYRQDPGQGLRLIYYSQIVNDFQKGDIAEGYSVSREKKESFPLTVTSAQKNPTAFYLCARPGQGRHEQYFGPGTRLTVT.

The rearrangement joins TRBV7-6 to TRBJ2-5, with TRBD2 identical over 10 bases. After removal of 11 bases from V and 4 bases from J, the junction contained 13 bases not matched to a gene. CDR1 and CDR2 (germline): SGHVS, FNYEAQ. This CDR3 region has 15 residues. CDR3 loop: CASVFSGGAVETQYF. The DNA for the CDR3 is TGTGCCTCCGTTTTCAGCGGGGGGGCGGTAGAGACCCAGTACTTC.

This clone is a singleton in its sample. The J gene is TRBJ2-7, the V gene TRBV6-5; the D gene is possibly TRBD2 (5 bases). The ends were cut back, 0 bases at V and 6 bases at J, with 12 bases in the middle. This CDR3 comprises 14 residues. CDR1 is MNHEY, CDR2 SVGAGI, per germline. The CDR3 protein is CASSYSSGLGEQYF. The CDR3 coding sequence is TGTGCCAGCAGTTACTCGTCAGGACTCGGCGAGCAGTACTTC.

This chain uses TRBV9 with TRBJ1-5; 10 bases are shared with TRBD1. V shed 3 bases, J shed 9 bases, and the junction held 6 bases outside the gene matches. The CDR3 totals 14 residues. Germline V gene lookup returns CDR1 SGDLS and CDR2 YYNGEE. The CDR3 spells CASSAGTGVRPQHF. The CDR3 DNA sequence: TGTGCCAGCAGCGCCGGGACAGGGGTTCGGCCCCAGCATTTT.

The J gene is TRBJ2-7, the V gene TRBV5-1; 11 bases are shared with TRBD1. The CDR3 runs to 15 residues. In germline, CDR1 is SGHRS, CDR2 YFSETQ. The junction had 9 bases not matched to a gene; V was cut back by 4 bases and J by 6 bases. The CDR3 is CASSITGTGGGEQYF. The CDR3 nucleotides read TGCGCCAGCAGCATAACCGGGACAGGGGGAGGCGAGCAGTACTTC.

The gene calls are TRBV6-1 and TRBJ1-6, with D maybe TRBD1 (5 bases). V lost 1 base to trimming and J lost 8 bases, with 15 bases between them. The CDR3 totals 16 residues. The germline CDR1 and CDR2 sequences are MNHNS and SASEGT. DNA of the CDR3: TGTGCCAGCAGTGAAGGGATGGGGCAGGGTCATTCACCCCTCCACTTT. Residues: CASSEGMGQGHSPLHF.

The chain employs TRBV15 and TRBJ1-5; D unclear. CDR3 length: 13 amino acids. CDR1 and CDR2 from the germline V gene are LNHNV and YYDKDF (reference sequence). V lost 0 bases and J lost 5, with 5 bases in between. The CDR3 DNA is TGTGCCACCAGCAGAGACCCCGATCAGCCCCAGCATTTT. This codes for CATSRDPDQPQHF.

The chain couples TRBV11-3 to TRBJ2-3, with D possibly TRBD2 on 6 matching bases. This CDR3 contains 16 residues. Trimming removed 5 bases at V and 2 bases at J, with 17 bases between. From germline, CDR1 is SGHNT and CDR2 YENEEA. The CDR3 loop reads CASSPGVAEITDTQYF. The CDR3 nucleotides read TGTGCCAGCAGCCCCGGGGTAGCGGAGATCACAGATACGCAGTATTTT. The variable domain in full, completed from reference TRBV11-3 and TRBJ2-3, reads EAGVVQSPRYKIIEKKQPVAFWCNPISGHNTLYWYLQNLGQGPELLIRYENEEAVDDSQLPKDRFSAERLKGVDSTLKIQPAELGDSAVYLCASSPGVAEITDTQYFGPGTRLTVL.